Listed below are T cell receptor beta chains from one sample, sequenced in a study of blood T cell repertoires in COVID-19. Sequenced by immunoSEQ multiplex PCR; TCRdb stores in-frame clones only, minus some. The sample carries approximately 170,000 clones, 82% recorded once. The sample comprised peripheral blood. These receptor sequences come from a woman of 80 years or more with active or convalescent COVID-19. CDR3s include the opening cysteine and the closing phenylalanine or tryptophan. The D gene is left open where the match is weak. Some rows have no size entry. The others give once, few or many, or a class for an expanded clone.

CDR3 DNA,CDR3 protein,clone size,D gene,V gene,J gene
TGTGCCAGCAGCCCCGGACAGGGCACTGAAGCTTTCTTT,CASSPGQGTEAFF,.,TRBD1,TRBV7-8,TRBJ1-1
TGTGCCAGCAGCCAAGAGTCAGTCAGGGTCGCAGATACGCAGTATTTT,CASSQESVRVADTQYF,.,.,TRBV3-1/TRBV3-2,TRBJ2-3
TGCGCCAGCAGCTTAGGTAGGACAGGGAACACTGAAGCTTTCTTT,CASSLGRTGNTEAFF,few,TRBD1,TRBV5-1,TRBJ1-1
TGTGCCTGGAGTGGGGGTCGCCAGGGTGGAAACACCATATATTTT,CAWSGGRQGGNTIYF,few,.,TRBV30,TRBJ1-3
TGTGCCAGTAGTATAGGGGGAGGGGCGGACACTGAAGCTTTCTTT,CASSIGGGADTEAFF,.,.,TRBV19,TRBJ1-1
TGCGCCAGCAGTCAACCCCGGAGATCCGCCTACGAGCAGTACTTC,CASSQPRRSAYEQYF,.,.,TRBV23-1,TRBJ2-7
TGTGCCAGCTCACCATCATCGACAGGGGTCGGACGCCAGCCCCAGCATTTT,CASSPSSTGVGRQPQHF,.,TRBD1,TRBV18,TRBJ1-5
TGTGCCAGCAGGAACGGAGGGGAGATGGCCTCTGGGGCCAACGTCCTGACTTTC,CASRNGGEMASGANVLTF,.,.,TRBV25-1,TRBJ2-6
TGTGCCAGCAGCCAGGGGGCTGGACCACCTTACGAGCAGTACTTC,CASSQGAGPPYEQYF,.,TRBD1,TRBV7-3,TRBJ2-7
TGTGCCAGCAGCTTAATGCCCGCGGCTAGCGGAGGCCGTGAGCAGTTCTTC,CASSLMPAASGGREQFF,.,TRBD2,TRBV7-3,TRBJ2-1
TGTGCCAGCAGAACGGGACAGTCAGGCGAGCAGTACTTC,CASRTGQSGEQYF,.,TRBD1,TRBV2,TRBJ2-7
TGTGCCACCAGTGATCAGGGGATTGGGACAGATACGCAGTATTTT,CATSDQGIGTDTQYF,.,.,TRBV24-1,TRBJ2-3
TGTGCCGGCGCGACAGGGATCAACTCCTACGAGCAGTACTTC,CAGATGINSYEQYF,many,TRBD1,TRBV6-5,TRBJ2-7
TGTGCCAGCAGTTACTCCGAGGCTCCACGATATGGCTACACCTTC,CASSYSEAPRYGYTF,once,.,TRBV6-5,TRBJ1-2
TGCGCCAGCAGTACAGGCTCCGGGGCCAACGTCCTGACTTTC,CASSTGSGANVLTF,.,.,TRBV10-2,TRBJ2-6
TGTGCCAGCAGAAACAGGAACCGGGATGAAAAACTGTTTTTT,CASRNRNRDEKLFF,.,.,TRBV2,TRBJ1-4
TGTGCCAGCCGGGACTCAAATAACAATGAGCAGTTCTTC,CASRDSNNNEQFF,.,.,TRBV19,TRBJ2-1
TGTGCCAGCAGCCAAGGGGGAGGAAAAGAGACCCAGTACTTC,CASSQGGGKETQYF,.,.,TRBV14,TRBJ2-5
TGTGCCAGCGGGGACAGTTGGCGGCATCAGCCCCAGCATTTT,CASGDSWRHQPQHF,.,TRBD1,TRBV2,TRBJ1-5
TGCGCCAGCAGCCTAGGGGTGTCGGGGGGCTACGAGCAGTACTTC,CASSLGVSGGYEQYF,.,TRBD2,TRBV4-1,TRBJ2-7
TGTGCCAGCAGTTCCCGGGCGGGCGAGCAGTACTTC,CASSSRAGEQYF,.,.,TRBV27,TRBJ2-7
TGTGCCAGTACCAACAGACAGGAGCTTAACTATGGCTACACCTTC,CASTNRQELNYGYTF,once,.,TRBV19,TRBJ1-2
TGTGCAAGTCGCTTAAGGGCAGGACAAAACTATGGCTACACCTTC,CASRLRAGQNYGYTF,.,.,TRBV12-2,TRBJ1-2
TGTGCCAGCAGTTACTCGAGGCTGGTCAGCGAGCTGTTTTTT,CASSYSRLVSELFF,.,.,TRBV6-6,TRBJ2-2
TGCGCCAGCAGCTTGATCCACAGGGTAGGAGATACGCAGTATTTT,CASSLIHRVGDTQYF,.,.,TRBV5-1,TRBJ2-3
TGTGCCAGCAGGCCCGCGGCCTATGAGCAGTTCTTC,CASRPAAYEQFF,few,.,TRBV7-2,TRBJ2-1
TGTGCTAGTGGTATACCGACAGGGTTGAACCCCTACGAGCAGTACTTC,CASGIPTGLNPYEQYF,.,TRBD1,TRBV12-5,TRBJ2-7
TGTGCCAGCAGTGAGCAGGGTGGGCAAGAGACCCAGTACTTC,CASSEQGGQETQYF,.,.,TRBV6-1,TRBJ2-5
TGTGCCAGCAACAGGGATCTGTATGGCTACACCTTC,CASNRDLYGYTF,.,.,TRBV2,TRBJ1-2
TGTGCCAGCAGCTTTGTCACCTACGAGCAGTACTTC,CASSFVTYEQYF,.,.,TRBV5-8,TRBJ2-7
TGTGCCAGTAGCCAACTAGGAAATATTTACAATGAGCAGTTCTTC,CASSQLGNIYNEQFF,.,.,TRBV19,TRBJ2-1
TGTGCCAGCAGTTGGGGCTCGGGCGGTGAAAAACTGTTTTTT,CASSWGSGGEKLFF,.,.,TRBV27,TRBJ1-4
TGTGCCAGTTGGGACAGGGCCCACGAGCAGTACTTC,CASWDRAHEQYF,.,TRBD1,TRBV18,TRBJ2-7
TGTGCCAGTAGTAGTGGGACAGGGTTCTCAGATACGCAGTATTTT,CASSSGTGFSDTQYF,.,TRBD1,TRBV19,TRBJ2-3
TGTGCCAGCAGTTACTCGGGCAGCTCCTATAATTCACCCCTCCACTTT,CASSYSGSSYNSPLHF,.,.,TRBV6-5,TRBJ1-6
TGTGCCAGTAGTATTACTAGCGGGTATAGCTCCTACAATGAGCAGTTCTTC,CASSITSGYSSYNEQFF,.,TRBD2,TRBV19,TRBJ2-1
TGTGCCAGCTCGTCCGGAGACTCCTACGAGCAGTACTTC,CASSSGDSYEQYF,.,.,TRBV12-3/TRBV12-4,TRBJ2-7
TGTGCCAGCAGCTCCCCCCTGGCGGGAGTGGTAGGGGAGACCCAGTACTTC,CASSSPLAGVVGETQYF,.,TRBD2,TRBV5-5,TRBJ2-5
TGTGCCAGCAGTACCCTCGGGGGGTTGGGTCGATCGCGCTTC,CASSTLGGLGRSRF,.,TRBD2,TRBV28,TRBJ2-7
TGTGCCAGTAGTTATTCCGGGACAGGGGGCATTTCTAATGAAAAACTGTTTTTT,CASSYSGTGGISNEKLFF,.,TRBD1,TRBV19,TRBJ1-4
TGCGCCAGCAGCTTGGCTCAGGGCCCAGATACGCAGTATTTT,CASSLAQGPDTQYF,.,.,TRBV5-1,TRBJ2-3
TGCGCCAGCAGCTTGCATAGTTTCCAAGAGACCCAGTACTTC,CASSLHSFQETQYF,.,.,TRBV5-1,TRBJ2-5
TGCGCCAGCAGCTTAGACAGGGTAAGGGATACGCAGTATTTT,CASSLDRVRDTQYF,once,TRBD1,TRBV5-1,TRBJ2-3
TGTGCCATCAGTGATCCCCCTAGCGGAGCGAGTCAGTTCTTC,CAISDPPSGASQFF,.,TRBD2,TRBV10-3,TRBJ2-1
TGTGCCACCAGCCGGGACAAGGGGAGTGCCTACAATGAGCAGTTCTTC,CATSRDKGSAYNEQFF,.,.,TRBV24-1,TRBJ2-1
TGCGCCAGCAGCCACGGGACACGCCAAGAGACCCAGTACTTC,CASSHGTRQETQYF,.,.,TRBV5-1,TRBJ2-5
TGTGCCAGCAGTCGGACAGGGGGCCGGGAGACCCAGTACTTC,CASSRTGGRETQYF,.,TRBD1,TRBV2,TRBJ2-5
TGTGCCAGCAGCCTCCGAGCCACAGGGACAACTAATGAAAAACTGTTTTTT,CASSLRATGTTNEKLFF,.,.,TRBV9,TRBJ1-4
TGTGCCAGCAGGGACTCCGCGGGCAGGCCCTACGAGCAGTACTTC,CASRDSAGRPYEQYF,few,.,TRBV2,TRBJ2-7
TGTGCCAGCAGCCCCAGGGGTCTTAACTATGGCTACACCTTC,CASSPRGLNYGYTF,.,.,TRBV11-1,TRBJ1-2
TGTGCCAGCAGCCCCCACTGGGACAGGGGTTCTCTAAGCAATCAGCCCCAGCATTTT,CASSPHWDRGSLSNQPQHF,few,TRBD1,TRBV4-2,TRBJ1-5
TGTGCCAGCACCTCCTCGGGTGCGGGGAGGAATGTGCAGTACTTC,CASTSSGAGRNVQYF,.,.,TRBV6-5,TRBJ2-7
TGTGCCAGCAGTTTACAGGGTTACAATCAGCCCCAGCATTTT,CASSLQGYNQPQHF,.,.,TRBV27,TRBJ1-5
TGTGCCAGCAGCCTCGGGGGGCTAGCGGCCCAAGAGACCCAGTACTTC,CASSLGGLAAQETQYF,.,.,TRBV9,TRBJ2-5